The 11 T cell receptor beta chains below were found in one sample sequenced in a study of vaccination effects on CD4 cells after COVID-19. These receptors have no identified antigens. Repertoires were generated with immunoSEQ multiplex PCR, while TCRdb's copy carries only in-frame clones and drops some. Seen here are about 45,000 clones, roughly 72% observed once, and the top ten hold 8.5% to 10%. With roughly 10 days of culture completed, CD4+ T cells were isolated. Every participant took two doses of the BNT162b2 or mRNA-1273 vaccine. This sample comprised CD4+ T cells from PBMCs cultured without peptide, obtained after COVID-19 vaccination. The receptors originated from a human donor who received a COVID-19 vaccine.

This chain joins TRBV6-4 and TRBJ2-4; D is unresolved. Germline CDR1 MRHNA, CDR2 SNTAGT. This CDR3 has 13 amino acids. Between the trimmed V and J ends, which lost 4 bases and 6 bases, there was a span of 10 bases. The chain's CDR3 is CASSAEYGNIQYF. The CDR3 DNA is TGTGCCAGCAGTGCTGAGTACGGAAACATTCAGTACTTC.

The V and J genes are TRBV30 and TRBJ2-7; the D gene is possibly TRBD1 (5 bases). Trimming pared 4 bases from V and 5 bases from J, leaving 18 bases between. Per germline, CDR1 GTSNPN and CDR2 SVGIG (reference sequence). The CDR3 sequence is 14 residues long. As DNA, the CDR3 is TGTGCCTGGACGGGCAACGGCAGGGTAGACGAGCAGTACTTC. As protein: CAWTGNGRVDEQYF.

The rearrangement joins TRBV11-2 to TRBJ2-1; TRBD2 matches 13 bases. The V gene's germline CDR1 is SGHAT and CDR2 FQNNGV. CDR3 length: 17 residues. The V gene end was trimmed by 4 bases and the J gene end by 8 bases; junction bases not matched to a gene: 11. The CDR3 DNA reads as TGTGCCAGCAGCTCCACTGCCTGGACTAGCGGGGGAGATGAGCAGTTCTTC. Its translation is CASSSTAWTSGGDEQFF.

The rearrangement joins TRBV6-1 to TRBJ2-3; 8 bases align to TRBD2. V lost 4 bases to trimming and J lost 1 base; unmatched junction nucleotides: 7. Germline V gives CDR1 MNHNS, CDR2 SASEGT. The CDR3 totals 16 residues. CDR3 amino acids: CASSARGGARTDTQYF. The CDR3 DNA reads TGTGCCAGCAGTGCTCGGGGGGGGGCCCGCACAGATACGCAGTATTTT.

This clone has only a few counts. V usage is TRBV27 and J usage is TRBJ1-1, with unresolved D. This CDR3 is built from 13 residues. V was trimmed by 4 bases and J by 5 bases, leaving 11 bases between them. In germline, CDR1 is MNHEY, CDR2 SMNVEV (reference sequence). The DNA for the CDR3 is TGTGCCAGCAGTTGGTCACGTCTGACTGAAGCTTTCTTT. This codes for CASSWSRLTEAFF.

The chain employs TRBV10-3 and TRBJ1-1; D not resolved. CDR1 and CDR2 from the germline V gene are ENHRY and SYGVKD. V was cut by 6 bases and J by 7 bases, with 9 bases left in between. CDR3 length: 11 residues. CDR3 bases: TGTGCCATCAGGGAGGACCGTGAAGCTTTCTTT. Translation gives CAIREDREAFF.

This chain connects TRBV6-5 to TRBJ1-2, with a weak D call TRBD1 (5 bases). The CDR3 extends over 14 amino acids. V lost 7 bases and J lost 3, with 15 bases in between. Looked up from germline, CDR1 is MNHEY and CDR2 is SVGAGI. The CDR3 DNA sequence: TGTGCCAGCACCGGCGCGGGGACCGACTATGGCTACACCTTC. Translation: CASTGAGTDYGYTF.

The chain is built from TRBV7-9 and TRBJ1-2; 9 nucleotides agree with TRBD1. The V gene end was trimmed by 5 bases and the J gene end by 2 bases; junction bases not matched to a gene: 3. CDR3 length equals 14 residues. Germline V gene lookup returns CDR1 SEHNR and CDR2 FQNEAQ (reference sequence). This CDR3 is CASSAGQGNYGYTF. The DNA for the CDR3 is TGTGCCAGCAGCGCCGGACAGGGGAACTATGGCTACACCTTC.

V and J are TRBV15 and TRBJ2-5, with D unclear. Trimming removed 0 bases at V and 3 bases at J, with 2 bases between. The V gene's germline CDR1 is LNHNV and CDR2 YYDKDF (reference sequence). This CDR3 is 12 amino acids long. The CDR3 loop is CATSRDEETQYF. In nucleotides, the CDR3 is TGTGCCACCAGCAGAGATGAAGAGACCCAGTACTTC.

This clone was seen more than once but under ten times. The gene calls are TRBV6-5 and TRBJ1-6, with a weak D call TRBD1 (5 bases). This CDR3 is 12 amino acids long. V lost 6 bases, J lost 10 bases, and 10 bases lay in between. Per germline, CDR1 MNHEY and CDR2 SVGAGI. The chain's CDR3 is CASRDRGSPLHF. In DNA form, the CDR3 reads TGTGCCAGCAGGGATCGGGGCTCACCCCTCCACTTT.

In its sample, this clone was seen once. The J gene is TRBJ1-2, the V gene TRBV5-4; 7 positions match TRBD1. The V and J ends lost 6 bases and 3 bases, in that order; junction bases with no gene match: 11. The CDR3 spans 15 residues. The germline CDR1 and CDR2 sequences are SGHNT and YYREEE (reference sequence). The CDR3 reads CASTLSQGQDYGYTF. The CDR3 nucleotides read TGTGCCAGCACACTTTCACAGGGGCAGGACTATGGCTACACCTTC.